The T cell receptor beta chain under discussion was sequenced for a study of beta chain features in type 1 diabetes. Study results and limitations: Researchers report that Type 1 diabetes patients had moderately but significantly shorter TCRB CDR3s across all four CD4+ subsets.

J gave up 3 bases and V 4 bases, and 5 bases lay outside the gene matches. This CDR3 has 15 residues. The germline CDR1 and CDR2 sequences are LNHDA and SQIVND (reference sequence). Concerning this clone itself: Its antigen is unidentified.

Sequenced material consisted of expressed TCRB transcripts (all of the isolated RNA was reverse transcribed). The method was immunoSEQ multiplex PCR; TCRdb's version includes in-frame clones alone and lacks a portion of them. The sample records approximately 730,000 clones, about an eighth being singletons. Sequencing was carried out using naive CD4+ T cells from blood. The chain has TRBV19 and TRBJ2-5, with TRBD1 matching 10 bases. The TCR originated in a man between 18 and 29 years old with type 1 diabetes. DNA of the CDR3: TGTGCCAGTAGTACCTGGGGACAGGGGAAAGAGACCCAGTACTTC. Its protein is CASSTWGQGKETQYF.